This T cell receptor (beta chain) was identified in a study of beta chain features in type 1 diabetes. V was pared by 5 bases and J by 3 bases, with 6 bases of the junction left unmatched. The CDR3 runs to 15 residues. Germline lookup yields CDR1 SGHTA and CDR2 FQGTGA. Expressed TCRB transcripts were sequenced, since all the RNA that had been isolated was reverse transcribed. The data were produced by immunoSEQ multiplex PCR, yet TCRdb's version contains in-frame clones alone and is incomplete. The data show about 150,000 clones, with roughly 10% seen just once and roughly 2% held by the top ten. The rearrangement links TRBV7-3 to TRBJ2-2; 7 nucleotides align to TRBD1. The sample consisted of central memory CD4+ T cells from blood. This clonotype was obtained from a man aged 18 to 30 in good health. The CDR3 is CASSQWDRHTGELFF. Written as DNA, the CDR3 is TGTGCCAGCAGCCAATGGGACAGACACACCGGGGAGCTGTTTTTT.